This T cell receptor beta chain was recovered during a study of graft-versus-host responses after intestinal transplantation. Study outcomes and limitations: Association was observed between peak circulating GvH clone levels and early post-transplant HvG declines. Some GvH clones appeared in ileal mucosa or blood before recipient bone marrow. Patients with graft-donor T cell macrochimerism had high graft-versus-host to host-versus-graft clonal ratios in allografts.

Note on this clone: Its antigen is not known.

Libraries were prepared by immunoSEQ multiplex PCR; TCRdb keeps only in-frame clonotypes and omits some of them. The data contain 65,000 to 90,000 clones, 85% to 95% of them singletons. After removal of 1 base from V and 2 bases from J, the junction contained 15 bases not matched to a gene. This CDR3 spans 20 amino acids. Per germline, CDR1 MGHRA and CDR2 YSYEKL. The receptor was isolated from a human donor who was the organ donor for an intestinal transplant. Sequencing used unstimulated CD8+ T cells sorted from spleen or lymph node cells, obtained before transplant. The V call is TRBV4-1, the J call TRBJ2-7; the match to TRBD2 covers 12 bases. The CDR3 spells CASSQAALAGGQGNPYEQYF. The DNA of the CDR3 is TGCGCCAGCAGCCAAGCGGCACTAGCGGGGGGTCAGGGGAATCCCTACGAGCAGTACTTC.